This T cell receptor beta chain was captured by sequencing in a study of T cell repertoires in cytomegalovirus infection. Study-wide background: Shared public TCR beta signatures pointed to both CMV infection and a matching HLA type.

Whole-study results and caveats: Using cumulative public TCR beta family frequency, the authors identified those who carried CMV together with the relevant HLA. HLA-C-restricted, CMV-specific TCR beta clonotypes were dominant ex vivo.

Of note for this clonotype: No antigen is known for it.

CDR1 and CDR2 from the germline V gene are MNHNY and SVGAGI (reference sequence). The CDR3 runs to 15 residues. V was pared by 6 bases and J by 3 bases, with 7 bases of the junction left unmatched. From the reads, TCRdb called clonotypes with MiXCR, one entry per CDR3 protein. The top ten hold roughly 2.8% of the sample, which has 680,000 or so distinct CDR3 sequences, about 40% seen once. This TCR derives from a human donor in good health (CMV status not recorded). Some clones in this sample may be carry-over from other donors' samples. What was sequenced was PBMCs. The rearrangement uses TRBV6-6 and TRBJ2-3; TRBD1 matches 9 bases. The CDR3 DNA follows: TGTGCCAGCAGCAACCGGGACAGGGCAACAGATACGCAGTATTTT. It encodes CASSNRDRATDTQYF.